This T cell receptor (beta chain) was obtained from a study of metastatic and nonmetastatic thyroid tumors. Study details: Malignant thyroid and benign thyroid patients provided blood and tumor or nodule tissue whose repertoires were compared.

Original processing notes: The study built a papillary thyroid cancer distant-metastasis classifier from CDR3 differences across clinicopathological groups. TCRdb reprocessed the PCR reads via MiXCR. The V and J calls follow TCRdb's processing rather than the paper's. In the table there are almost 70,000 clones, 13% to 15% of which are singletons. Trimming at V came to 7 bases and at J to 7 bases, leaving 11 bases not matched to a gene. The CDR3 is 15 residues long. Germline values: CDR1 SGHDN, CDR2 FVKESK. No treatment of any kind had been given to any patient before thyroid surgery. This clone was observed at least ten times.

The V gene is TRBV14, the J gene TRBJ2-1; TRBD1 aligns across 9 bases. The clonotype originates from a male donor with papillary thyroid cancer or a benign thyroid nodule (not recorded which). Some clones in this sample may be carry-over from other donors' samples. The sequencing sample was made of blood. The CDR3 here is CASNQDRGGSNEQFF. DNA for the CDR3: TGTGCCAGCAACCAGGACAGGGGCGGATCAAATGAGCAGTTCTTC.